Detailed here is one T cell receptor beta chain. Its antigen is not known. Trimming pared 2 bases from V and 8 bases from J, leaving 14 bases between. Germline V gene sequence: CDR1 SGHVS, CDR2 FQNEAQ. The CDR3 totals 14 residues. With ten immunoSEQ deep assay plates, unsorted PBMC DNA underwent sequencing. Measured with immunoSEQ multiplex PCR; TCRdb has only the in-frame clones, and not every one. The table has over 400,000 clones, approximately 82% seen once. The sample is drawn from a study of shared clonotypes between healthy human individuals. Study-wide results and limits: Investigators expected sequencing depth to affect clonotype sharing among donors. Owing to a small donor count, the genetic and exposure-history diversity represented was limited.

The V and J genes are TRBV7-8 and TRBJ2-3; D is undetermined. Sequenced sample: PBMCs. This TCR was recovered from a woman in her forties in good health. Some clones in this sample may be carry-over from other donors' samples. The CDR3 DNA sequence: TGTGCCAGCAGCTTATACGGCGCCCAAGGTACGCAGTATTTT. It is translated as CASSLYGAQGTQYF. The full variable domain, with the rest looked up from reference TRBV7-8 and TRBJ2-3, is GAGVSQSPRYKVAKRGQDVALRCDPISGHVSLFWYQQALGQGPEFLTYFQNEAQLDKSGLPSDRFFAERPEGSVSTLKIQRTQQEDSAVYLCASSLYGAQGTQYFGPGTRLTVL.